This T cell receptor beta chain was captured in a study of T cells after posttransplantation cyclophosphamide (dated by TCRdb to the mid-2010s). As for the study more broadly: Using TRB sequencing, the study followed how the T cell repertoire rebuilt after myeloablative bone marrow transplantation with posttransplantation cyclophosphamide given as GVHD prophylaxis. Public TRB sequences were queried against a database of over 3,600 sequences associated with responses to pathogens, tumor antigens, self-antigens and alloantigens. Because TRA and TRB clonality correlated tightly in 9 samples, the subsequent TCR analyses were limited to TRB only. TRB sequencing was also done on up to about 3 additional blood samples from 2 to 5.2 years after transplant in 3 patients, and on pretransplant blood from 4 patients. TRB sequencing was performed on blood from all 35 or so PTCy patients with 1-year posttransplant specimens. Antigen receptor sequencing covered samples from 35 to 40 PTCy-treated patients and fewer than 20 of their related bone marrow donors. Results the study describes overall, beyond this receptor: The TRB repertoires of T cells infiltrating skin or GI tract showed only limited overlap with the TRB repertoires of T cells in blood. At 1-2 months, donor-recipient similarity was low but rose over the first year, and the later blood repertoires were often dominated by donor CD8+ memory clones. Across the approximately 45 patients, TRB clonality was highly associated with recipient CMV seropositivity and CMV reactivation, and diversity with PTCy was similar to that in the CNI/methotrexate controls.

Counted from cysteine to phenylalanine, this CDR3 has 11 amino acids. This entry keeps only the CDR3 DNA: 33 bases, framed from base 1. Relative to germline, V is 5 bases shorter and J is 5 bases shorter, with 7 bases between their ends. Via the germline V gene (reference sequence), CDR1 is SGHKS and CDR2 YYEKEE. Related bone marrow donors provided peripheral blood samples on the day of marrow donation. Mononuclear cells from peripheral blood and bone marrow were separated by Ficoll-Hypaque density centrifugation and then cryopreserved. TRB sequencing used genomic DNA with the immunoSEQ assay at survey resolution or the hsTCRB kit. In the source study's methods: Initial read processing used immunoSEQ software, and repertoire analyses used the LymphoSeq R package. Clonality was calculated as 1 minus normalized Shannon entropy, and the Gini coefficient was also calculated for each TRB dataset. To infer phenotypes in unsorted samples, TRB sequences from sorted subsets of the recipient or donor were mapped onto unsorted samples from the same recipient. TCRdb retrieved this table from immuneACCESS and kept in-frame rearrangements only. Not all clones are present; in checked studies, unresolved V genes account for under half, and no reason is known for the remainder. D and trimming were read from the DNA, whereas the V and J calls and clone size are those reported in that table. The sample profile shows 51,000 or so clones; 90% to 95% of them were found once. In total, the top ten clones hold about 3% of the sample.

Comment on this clone: The antigen this receptor binds is unknown. Base quality data are lacking; no much larger clone is found one base away.

Sequenced input: PBMCs. The receptor was derived from a woman aged 25 to 39 in good health and a related stem cell transplant donor. The V gene is TRBV5-5 and the J gene is TRBJ2-5; the D gene is unclear. The CDR3 here reads CASSSRETQYF. The bases are TGTGCCAGCAGTTCCAGGGAGACCCAGTACTTC.